The subject of this entry is one TCR beta chain. Its target antigen remains unknown. No much larger clone is present one base from it, and per-base qualities are unavailable. The sample originates from a study of patients and donors after allogeneic stem cell transplantation (TCRdb year 2020). Library preparation employed RT-PCR. Instrument used: NextSeq 550. TCRdb reworked the public reads: Q25 trimming with fastp, MiXCR clone assembly, productive beta chains retained. Merged by CDR3 protein, the rows form single entries marked with the most common genes and DNA. The sample records about 960,000 distinct CDR3 sequences, under 20% of which are singletons. 5% to 6.5% of the sample comes from the top ten. The CDR3 sequence holds 12 residues, the cysteine and phenylalanine included. The CDR3 DNA has 36 bases and is translated from base 1. V sheds 2 bases and J sheds 10 bases, leaving 10 bases between their ends. CDR1 SGDLS and CDR2 YYNGEE were looked up in the germline V gene.

Recombination joined TRBV9 with TRBJ2-4; the D gene may be TRBD1 or TRBD2, since each aligns over 5 bases. The sequenced sample was blood, either unsorted or a sorted T cell fraction (not recorded which). The origin of this receptor is a human donor who was either an allogeneic HSCT recipient or a stem cell or donor lymphocyte infusion donor (not recorded which). It is not recorded whose cells these are; they may come from a transplant donor. The DNA is TGTGCCAGCAGCGTGGACGAGGGGATTCAGTACTTC. Its translation reads: CASSVDEGIQYF.